The clone carrying this T cell receptor (beta chain) was found once. Authors' data handling: For nucleated cells, counts were estimated from reference gene primer amplification. Assay: immunoSEQ multiplex PCR; the TCRdb copy retains only in-frame clones and omits some. V, J and clone size reflect that table, while D and trimming were determined from the DNA. The data show 100,000 to 150,000 clones, about 86% seen once. The entry originates in a study of blood T cell repertoires in COVID-19. Whole-study context: The samples span acute and convalescent COVID-19 from the United States, Italy and Spain.

Germline V gene data show CDR1 as SGHRS and CDR2 as YFSETQ. This CDR3 contains 14 residues. V dropped 0 bases and J dropped 2 bases, with 7 bases sitting between them. The sequenced sample consisted of PBMCs or T cells enriched from blood (not recorded which). The receptor was isolated from a man aged 40-49 years with acute COVID-19. V is TRBV5-1 and J is TRBJ2-3, with D perhaps TRBD2 (5 bases). The CDR3 loop reads CASSLGTVTDTQYF. The CDR3 region has the DNA TGCGCCAGCAGCTTGGGGACTGTCACAGATACGCAGTATTTT. The full variable domain, in which reference TRBV5-1 and TRBJ2-3 provide the parts outside the CDR3, is KAGVTQTPRYLIKTRGQQVTLSCSPISGHRSVSWYQQTPGQGLQFLFEYFSETQRNKGNFPGRFSGRQFSNSRSEMNVSTLELGDSALYLCASSLGTVTDTQYFGPGTRLTVL.